This record looks at one TCR beta chain sequence and its context. This sample is part of a study of monozygotic twins with inflammatory bowel disease. A 2.5 ml blood sample was drawn per donor. CDR3 length: 13 amino acids. From germline, CDR1 is SGHKS and CDR2 YYEKEE (reference sequence). A total RNA quantity of approximately 3,700 ng went into each TCR library. TCRdb processed the 5' RACE reads again and assigns one entry to each CDR3 protein, with no DNA. The specimen's table records 400,000 or so distinct CDR3 sequences. Sequences were obtained from blood. This receptor was identified in a human donor with ulcerative colitis or Crohn's disease, or a healthy co-twin of an affected twin (not recorded which). The chain has TRBV5-5 and TRBJ2-7; TCRdb picks TRBD1, but there is no DNA to check that call. CDR3 amino acids: CASSQTGSHEQYF.